This entry describes one T cell receptor (beta chain). The record originates from a study of blood T cells in healthy people across ages. Extracted total RNA amounted to at least 5.5 micrograms for each sample. The CDR3 loop spans 14 amino acids. From germline, CDR1 is DFQATT and CDR2 SNEGSKA (reference sequence). With V trimmed by 2 bases and J by 4 bases, 7 bases remained unmatched. The use of a sample-barcoded 5' primer and a J-beta primer mix characterized a second PCR of roughly 7 to 11 cycles. TCRdb re-analysed the 5' RACE reads in MiXCR, keeping a single row per CDR3 protein. The sample holds about 1.7 million distinct CDR3 sequences, roughly 28% seen once.

The sequenced sample was blood. The chain joins TRBV20-1 to TRBJ1-2; 7 bases align to TRBD1. The TCR comes from a woman in her twenties or thirties in good health. The CDR3 DNA is TGCAGTGCTAGACAAGGGACAGCGTTCTATGGCTACACCTTC. Its protein product is CSARQGTAFYGYTF.